The 25 T cell receptor beta chains below all came from one sample that was sequenced in a study of PD-1 blockade in mismatch repair-deficient tumors. The table came from immunoSEQ multiplex PCR; TCRdb's copy has only in-frame clones and leaves some out. The repertoire holds approximately 120,000 clones, with about 88% as singletons. The sequencing here drew on peripheral blood, taken 44 weeks after starting pembrolizumab. The receptors derive from an adult with mismatch repair-deficient cancer.

V gene TRBV6-1 combines with J gene TRBJ1-3, with 8 nucleotides matching TRBD1. The V and J ends lost 6 bases and 7 bases, in that order; junction bases with no gene match: 5. Germline values: CDR1 MNHNS, CDR2 SASEGT. The CDR3 covers 13 residues. CDR3 in DNA: TGTGCCAGCAGCCCGGGACAGGACAACACCATATATTTT. Amino acid sequence: CASSPGQDNTIYF.

The chain carries TRBV10-2 and TRBJ1-2; TRBD1 aligns across 9 bases. This CDR3 is built from 13 residues. V lost 5 bases to trimming and J lost 8 bases; unmatched junction nucleotides: 6. Germline loops: CDR1 WSHSY, CDR2 SAAADI. CDR3 sequence (DNA): TGCGCCAGCAGTAAACAGGGGGCAGGGGGCTACACCTTC. Translation: CASSKQGAGGYTF.

The V and J genes are TRBV6-5 and TRBJ2-7; the match to TRBD1 covers 7 bases. The trim removed 5 bases at V and 0 bases at J, leaving 4 bases unmatched. This CDR3 has 14 amino acids. In germline, CDR1 is MNHEY, CDR2 SVGAGI. CDR3 nucleotide sequence: TGTGCCAGCAGTGGACAGGCCAGCTCCTACGAGCAGTACTTC. This gives the protein CASSGQASSYEQYF.

The gene calls are TRBV4-1 and TRBJ2-4, with D perhaps TRBD1 (5 bases). Between the trimmed V and J ends, which lost 3 bases and 0 bases, there was a span of 18 bases. This CDR3 contains 18 residues. Per the germline V gene, CDR1 is MGHRA and CDR2 is YSYEKL. CDR3 region: CASSHTQDRILAKNIQYF. The CDR3 region has the DNA TGCGCCAGCAGCCATACCCAAGACAGAATACTAGCCAAAAACATTCAGTACTTC.

V is TRBV5-4 and J is TRBJ2-7, with D perhaps TRBD1 or TRBD2 (5 bases each). CDR1 and CDR2 (germline): SGHNT, YYREEE (reference sequence). V was shortened by 4 bases and J by 2 bases, with 13 bases between the two germline ends. The CDR3 sequence is 14 residues long. In nucleotides, the CDR3 is TGTGCCAGCAGCCCCGGGGCAGGGCCCTACGAGCAGTACTTC. This translates into CASSPGAGPYEQYF.

The V and J genes are TRBV6-5 and TRBJ2-5, with TRBD2 as a possible D gene (6 bases). Trimming left V 5 bases short and J 5 bases short, with 12 bases between. The CDR3 sequence is 13 residues long. From germline, CDR1 is MNHEY and CDR2 SVGAGI. The CDR3 is CASSRLGLETQYF. Written as DNA, the CDR3 is TGTGCCAGCAGTCGACTAGGATTGGAGACCCAGTACTTC.

J is TRBJ2-7 and V is TRBV11-2, with D perhaps matching TRBD1 or TRBD2 (7 bases each). The CDR3 consists of 14 residues. Looked up from germline, CDR1 is SGHAT and CDR2 is FQNNGV. Between the trimmed V and J ends, which lost 5 bases and 6 bases, there was a span of 17 bases. The CDR3 nucleotides read TGTGCCAGCAGCCCCCAGGGGGGGCCTATCGAGCAGTACTTC. As protein: CASSPQGGPIEQYF. Variable domain in full (rest from reference TRBV11-2 and TRBJ2-7): EAGVAQSPRYKIIEKRQSVAFWCNPISGHATLYWYQQILGQGPKLLIQFQNNGVVDDSQLPKDRFSAERLKGVDSTLKIQPAKLEDSAVYLCASSPQGGPIEQYFGPGTRLTVT.

This chain connects TRBV7-2 to TRBJ2-5; D might be TRBD2 (6 bases). The V end was cut by 1 base, the J end by 0 bases, with 12 bases between. Germline CDR1 reads SGHTA; CDR2 reads FQGNSA. The CDR3 is 16 amino acids. The CDR3 coding sequence is TGTGCCAGCAGCTTAGGCCTCCGGGACTACCAAGAGACCCAGTACTTC. This gives the protein CASSLGLRDYQETQYF.

The chain recombines TRBV27 with TRBJ1-5; the match to TRBD1 covers 10 bases. The CDR3 is 14 residues long. Trimming at V came to 5 bases and at J to 10 bases, leaving 8 bases not matched to a gene. The germline CDR1 and CDR2 sequences are MNHEY and SMNVEV (reference sequence). The CDR3 loop is CASSIGTGAKPQHF. The CDR3 nucleotides read TGTGCCAGCAGTATCGGGACAGGGGCCAAACCCCAGCATTTT.

The gene calls are TRBV5-6 and TRBJ2-5; D may be TRBD2 (5 bases). Germline assignment: CDR1 SGHDT and CDR2 YYEEEE. V lost 3 bases to trimming and J lost 5 bases, with 14 bases between them. This CDR3 contains 14 residues. DNA of the CDR3: TGTGCCAGCAGCTCCCCCCTACTAGAGGAGACCCAGTACTTC. Amino acids: CASSSPLLEETQYF.

The CDR3 region is CASSIDRWGGTQFF. In nucleotides, the CDR3 is TGTGCCAGTAGTATAGATCGGTGGGGGGGCACCCAGTTCTTC. The gene calls are TRBV19 and TRBJ2-1; D is perhaps TRBD2 (7 bases). The germline V and J ends were trimmed by 0 bases and 13 bases, with 16 bases remaining between them. This CDR3 is 14 amino acids long. From germline, CDR1 is LNHDA and CDR2 SQIVND (reference sequence). Drawing the rest from reference TRBV19 and TRBJ2-1, the complete variable domain is DGGITQSPKYLFRKEGQNVTLSCEQNLNHDAMYWYRQDPGQGLRLIYYSQIVNDFQKGDIAEGYSVSREKKESFPLTVTSAQKNPTAFYLCASSIDRWGGTQFFGPGTRLTVL.

The chain joins TRBV6-5 to TRBJ1-1; unclear D gene. With 6 bases removed from V and 0 bases from J, the gap between germline ends came to 8 bases. CDR3 length: 13 residues. Looked up from germline, CDR1 is MNHEY and CDR2 is SVGAGI. The CDR3: CASSSTVNTEAFF. The CDR3 nucleotides are TGTGCCAGCAGCTCAACAGTGAACACTGAAGCTTTCTTT.

CDR3 residues: CAWETEQGSYEQYF. The CDR3 DNA reads as TGTGCCTGGGAAACTGAACAGGGGTCCTACGAGCAGTACTTC. This chain links TRBV30 with TRBJ2-7, with 7 bases identical to TRBD1. Trimming at V came to 5 bases and at J to 1 base, leaving 8 bases not matched to a gene. The CDR3 is made up of 14 amino acids. Per germline, CDR1 GTSNPN and CDR2 SVGIG (reference sequence).

V usage is TRBV16 and J usage is TRBJ1-2; 7 bases are a match to TRBD1. Trimming cost V 4 bases and J 2 bases; bases outside gene matches: 4. The germline gives CDR1 KGHSY, CDR2 FQNENV. The CDR3 extends over 14 amino acids. CDR3 coding DNA: TGTGCCAGCAGCCGCGGGACAGTCAACTATGGCTACACCTTC. It encodes CASSRGTVNYGYTF. Drawing the rest from reference TRBV16 and TRBJ1-2, the complete variable domain is GEEVAQTPKHLVRGEGQKAKLYCAPIKGHSYVFWYQQVLKNEFKFLISFQNENVFDETGMPKERFSAKCLPNSPCSLEIQATKLEDSAVYFCASSRGTVNYGYTFGSGTRLTVV.

The V gene is TRBV9, the J gene TRBJ2-5; 11 nucleotides match TRBD1. Per the germline V gene, CDR1 is SGDLS and CDR2 is YYNGEE. The CDR3 sequence is 16 residues long. V dropped 0 bases and J dropped 1; count of bases not matched to a gene: 2. The CDR3 nucleotides read TGTGCCAGCAGCGTAGCGGGACAGGGGGGCCAAGAGACCCAGTACTTC. Translation gives CASSVAGQGGQETQYF.

V and J are TRBV9 and TRBJ1-2, with D unclear. Germline-derived CDR1 and CDR2 are SGDLS and YYNGEE. Trimming took off 0 bases at V and 1 base at J, with 7 bases between the two ends. This CDR3 spans 14 amino acids. The chain's CDR3 is CASSVGTNNYGYTF. The CDR3 DNA is TGTGCCAGCAGCGTAGGGACCAATAACTATGGCTACACCTTC.

This rearrangement joins TRBV5-6 to TRBJ2-1, with D possibly matching TRBD2 (5 bases). V was pared by 1 base and J by 0 bases, with 5 bases between. CDR3 length: 14 amino acids. Germline assignment: CDR1 SGHDT and CDR2 YYEEEE. The CDR3 DNA follows: TGTGCCAGCAGCTTGAGCGGCTCCTACAATGAGCAGTTCTTC. It is translated as CASSLSGSYNEQFF.

This clone was recorded a few times. The V call is TRBV7-8, the J call TRBJ2-7; D gene ambiguous. V lost 4 bases and J lost 0, with 4 bases in between. The germline gives CDR1 SGHVS, CDR2 FQNEAQ. CDR3 length: 12 residues. As DNA, the CDR3 is TGTGCCAGCAGCTCCCCCTCCTACGAGCAGTACTTC. Residues: CASSSPSYEQYF.

The V gene is TRBV13, the J gene TRBJ2-3, with a possible D match to TRBD2 (6 bases). Trimming took 0 bases from V and 7 from J, leaving 8 bases between them. The CDR3 is 13 amino acids. Germline assignment: CDR1 PRHDT and CDR2 FYEKMQ (reference sequence). CDR3 DNA sequence: TGTGCCAGCAGCTTAGGAGGACTAAATACGCAGTATTTT. Translation: CASSLGGLNTQYF. Full variable domain (rest looked up from reference TRBV13 and TRBJ2-3): AAGVIQSPRHLIKEKRETATLKCYPIPRHDTVYWYQQGPGQDPQFLISFYEKMQSDKGSIPDRFSAQQFSDYHSELNMSSLELGDSALYFCASSLGGLNTQYFGPGTRLTVL.

This clone was picked up many times. CDR3 in amino acids: CASSERLAGGYEQYF. In nucleotides, the CDR3 is TGTGCCAGCAGTGAACGTCTAGCGGGGGGCTACGAGCAGTACTTC. V gene TRBV2 combines with J gene TRBJ2-7, with TRBD2 matching over 11 bases. V lost 2 bases to trimming and J lost 3 bases; unmatched junction nucleotides: 3. The CDR3 covers 15 residues. Germline assignment: CDR1 SNHLY and CDR2 FYNNEI. Supplemented by reference TRBV2 and TRBJ2-7, the full variable domain reads EPEVTQTPSHQVTQMGQEVILRCVPISNHLYFYWYRQILGQKVEFLVSFYNNEISEKSEIFDDQFSVERPDGSNFTLKIRSTKLEDSAMYFCASSERLAGGYEQYFGPGTRLTVT.

As DNA, the CDR3 is TGTGCCAGCAGCTTAGGCAGGGACTCCTACGAGCAGTACTTC. Residues: CASSLGRDSYEQYF. This chain joins TRBV7-9 and TRBJ2-7; D may be TRBD1 (5 bases). The CDR3 extends over 14 amino acids. CDR1 and CDR2 from the germline V gene are SEHNR and FQNEAQ (reference sequence). Trimming took 1 base from V and 0 from J, leaving 7 bases between them.

The chain employs TRBV29-1 and TRBJ2-7; 16 nucleotides match TRBD2. CDR3 length: 15 amino acids. Germline-derived CDR1 and CDR2 are SQVTM and ANQGSEA. J gave up 3 bases and V 5 bases, and 4 bases lay outside the gene matches. As DNA, the CDR3 is TGCAGCGTTCAAGGGACTAGCGGGAGGGGCTACGAGCAGTACTTC. Translated: CSVQGTSGRGYEQYF.

This chain links TRBV7-2 with TRBJ2-7; D remains unclear. With 1 base removed from V and 4 bases from J, the gap between germline ends came to 17 bases. This CDR3 is built from 16 residues. Per germline, CDR1 SGHTA and CDR2 FQGNSA. CDR3 DNA sequence: TGTGCCAGCAGCTTAGGTTTCGGTCAGGCGCGGTACGAGCAGTACTTC. Translated: CASSLGFGQARYEQYF.

The chain is built from TRBV4-1 and TRBJ2-3; TRBD1 aligns across 7 bases. V trimming: 3 bases; J trimming: 2 bases; junction bases outside the gene matches: 8. Germline CDR1 reads MGHRA; CDR2 reads YSYEKL. CDR3 length equals 16 residues. The CDR3 coding sequence is TGCGCCAGCAGCCAGCTTCCGGGACAGTCCACAGATACGCAGTATTTT. This sequence encodes CASSQLPGQSTDTQYF.

The chain combines TRBV4-1 with TRBJ2-5; D possibly uses TRBD1 or TRBD2 (5 bases each). Trimming left V 5 bases short and J 5 bases short, with 15 bases between. CDR1 and CDR2 (germline): MGHRA, YSYEKL. The CDR3 runs to 14 residues. As DNA, the CDR3 is TGCGCCAGCAGCGGGGACGCCGTGGCGGAGACCCAGTACTTC. Translated: CASSGDAVAETQYF.